One TCR beta chain is described in this entry. Its target is not known. Trimming took 3 bases from V and 5 from J; bases not matched to a gene: 3. There are 14 residues in the CDR3. CDR1 and CDR2 (germline): WSHSY, SAAADI. This record comes from a study of cytomegalovirus exposure and HLA in healthy donors. Study conclusions and caveats: According to the study, around 180 TCR beta chains were cytomegalovirus-associated. Reportedly, diagnosis of cytomegalovirus status by the classifier showed high specificity and sensitivity. About 87% or about 30% of the time was how often most TCR beta V segments were productive, according to an earlier analysis. An assumption of roughly uniform sequencing depth across donors underlay the presence/absence analyses.

Use of 60 Vbeta and 13 Jbeta primers characterized the PCR. The table came from immunoSEQ multiplex PCR; TCRdb's copy has only in-frame clones and leaves some out. The sample has some 160,000 clones; roughly 72% are singletons. The sample consisted of PBMCs. The V call is TRBV10-2, the J call TRBJ1-5; 8 bases are shared with TRBD1. This clonotype originated in a man in his forties in good health and CMV-seronegative. In DNA, the CDR3 is TGCGCCAGCAGTGATAGCAGGGGGCATCAGCCCCAGCATTTT. Translating gives CASSDSRGHQPQHF.